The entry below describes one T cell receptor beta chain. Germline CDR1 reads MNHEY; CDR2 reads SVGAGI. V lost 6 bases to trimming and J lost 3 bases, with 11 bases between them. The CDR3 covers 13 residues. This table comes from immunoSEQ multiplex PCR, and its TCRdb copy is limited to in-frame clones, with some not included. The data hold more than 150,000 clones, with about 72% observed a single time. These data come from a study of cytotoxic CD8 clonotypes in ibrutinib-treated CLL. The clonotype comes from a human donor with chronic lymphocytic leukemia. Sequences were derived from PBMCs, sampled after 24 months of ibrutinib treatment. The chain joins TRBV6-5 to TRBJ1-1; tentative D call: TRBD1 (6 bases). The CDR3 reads CASSTNRDTEAFF. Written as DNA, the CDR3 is TGTGCCAGCAGCACAAACAGGGACACTGAAGCTTTCTTT.